A selection of T cell receptor beta chains follows, all from one sample in a study of T cell responses to AZD1222 COVID-19 vaccine. Measured with immunoSEQ multiplex PCR; TCRdb has only the in-frame clones, and not every one. Of 150,000 or so clones in the sample, about 93% were seen once. The sequencing here drew on peripheral blood, taken on day 0 of AZD1222 vaccination. The receptors were sampled from an adult in good health. The CDR3 runs from the conserved cysteine through the conserved F or W. The D gene is left open where the match is weak. Clone size appears in some rows only: once, few, many, or a class for an expanded clone.

J gene,CDR3 length,V gene,D gene,clone size,CDR3 protein,CDR3 DNA
TRBJ2-5,17,TRBV3-1/TRBV3-2,TRBD1,NA,CASSQDLDRGLSETQYF,TGTGCCAGCAGCCAAGATCTGGACAGGGGGCTATCAGAGACCCAGTACTTC
TRBJ1-2,15,TRBV19,TRBD1,NA,CASSIGTGVSYGYTF,TGTGCCAGTAGTATAGGGACAGGGGTTTCCTATGGCTACACCTTC
TRBJ2-1,16,TRBV18,NA,NA,CASSPGSSGSYNEQFF,TGTGCCAGCTCACCAGGCAGTTCCGGCTCCTACAATGAGCAGTTCTTC
TRBJ2-3,14,TRBV2,TRBD2,NA,CASSPGLATDTQYF,TGTGCCAGCAGTCCGGGACTAGCGACAGATACGCAGTATTTT
TRBJ2-3,16,TRBV28,TRBD2,NA,CASRPRTSQITDTQYF,TGTGCCAGCAGACCCAGGACTAGCCAGATCACAGATACGCAGTATTTT
TRBJ2-3,13,TRBV5-8,NA,NA,CASSLGGADTQYF,TGTGCCAGCAGCTTGGGAGGGGCAGATACGCAGTATTTT
TRBJ2-6,15,TRBV5-1,NA,NA,CASSFSLSGANVLTF,TGCGCCAGCAGCTTCAGTCTCTCTGGGGCCAACGTCCTGACTTTC
TRBJ2-7,15,TRBV7-6,TRBD2,NA,CASSSPSGGRGEQYF,TGTGCCAGCAGCTCCCCTAGCGGGGGGCGGGGCGAGCAGTACTTC
TRBJ2-7,15,TRBV7-6,NA,NA,CASSLGQASSYEQYF,TGTGCCAGCAGCTTAGGACAGGCAAGCTCCTACGAGCAGTACTTC
TRBJ1-1,12,TRBV29-1,NA,few,CSVAPMNTEAFF,TGCAGCGTTGCGCCCATGAACACTGAAGCTTTCTTT
TRBJ1-2,13,TRBV4-3,TRBD1,NA,CASSDRGNYGYTF,TGCGCCAGCAGCGACAGGGGTAACTATGGCTACACCTTC
TRBJ2-7,14,TRBV4-1,TRBD1,NA,CASSHGQGLYEQYF,TGCGCCAGCAGCCACGGACAGGGGCTCTACGAGCAGTACTTC
TRBJ1-2,14,TRBV6-6,NA,NA,CASSDETGRGGYTF,TGTGCCAGCAGCGACGAGACAGGCCGGGGTGGCTACACCTTC
TRBJ2-5,15,TRBV5-6,NA,NA,CASSFLGRLVETQYF,TGTGCCAGCAGCTTTCTGGGACGCTTGGTTGAGACCCAGTACTTC
TRBJ2-1,17,TRBV4-2,TRBD2,NA,CASSRGPAGDGGNEQFF,TGTGCCAGCAGCCGAGGACCAGCGGGGGATGGTGGAAATGAGCAGTTCTTC
TRBJ2-3,19,TRBV18,TRBD2,NA,CASSPLAGGPKTYTDTQYF,TGTGCCAGCTCACCACTAGCGGGGGGGCCCAAGACCTACACAGATACGCAGTATTTT
TRBJ2-1,13,TRBV27,NA,NA,CASSLEGDNEQFF,TGTGCCAGCAGTTTAGAGGGTGACAATGAGCAGTTCTTC
TRBJ2-3,17,TRBV11-2,NA,NA,CASSLDPTGTSGDTQYF,TGTGCCAGCAGCTTAGATCCCACCGGGACCAGCGGGGATACGCAGTATTTT
TRBJ1-2,15,TRBV4-1,TRBD1,few,CASSQEGQGLYGYTF,TGCGCCAGCAGCCAAGAGGGACAGGGGCTCTATGGCTACACCTTC
TRBJ2-2,14,TRBV27,NA,NA,CASSFGVNTGELFF,TGTGCCAGCAGTTTCGGCGTGAACACCGGGGAGCTGTTTTTT
TRBJ2-7,18,TRBV7-8,NA,NA,CASSPLSRWERSSYEQYF,TGTGCCAGCAGCCCTCTGTCCAGATGGGAAAGGAGCTCCTACGAGCAGTACTTC
TRBJ2-7,12,TRBV11-2,NA,NA,CASSFGRTEQYF,TGTGCCAGCAGCTTTGGAAGGACCGAGCAGTACTTC
TRBJ2-2,15,TRBV24-1,NA,few,CATSDVQGNTGELFF,TGTGCCACCAGTGATGTTCAAGGGAACACCGGGGAGCTGTTTTTT
TRBJ2-7,13,TRBV28,NA,NA,CASSLQGRHEQYF,TGTGCCAGCAGCCTACAGGGCCGCCACGAGCAGTACTTC
TRBJ2-7,15,TRBV6-6,NA,NA,CASSSPSTVSYEQYF,TGTGCCAGCAGTTCCCCCTCGACAGTGTCCTACGAGCAGTACTTC
TRBJ1-1,13,TRBV7-9,NA,NA,CASSLASVNEAFF,TGTGCCAGCAGCTTAGCGTCAGTAAATGAAGCTTTCTTT
TRBJ2-7,15,TRBV7-2,TRBD1,NA,CASSLGDRGTYEQYF,TGTGCCAGCAGCTTAGGGGACAGGGGAACCTACGAGCAGTACTTC
TRBJ2-5,13,TRBV21-1,NA,NA,CASSKPHGETQYF,TGTGCCAGCAGCAAACCCCACGGGGAGACCCAGTACTTC
TRBJ1-5,13,TRBV18,NA,NA,CASSPESNQPQHF,TGTGCCAGCTCACCAGAGAGCAATCAGCCCCAGCATTTT
TRBJ1-6,14,TRBV5-1,TRBD1,NA,CASQPDRGRSPLHF,TGCGCCAGCCAACCGGACAGGGGAAGGTCACCCCTCCACTTT
TRBJ2-1,14,TRBV7-9,NA,NA,CASSSDSPYNEQFF,TGTGCCAGCAGCTCGGACAGTCCCTACAATGAGCAGTTCTTC
TRBJ1-2,13,TRBV5-4,NA,NA,CASSPVRGYGYTF,TGTGCCAGCAGCCCCGTTCGCGGCTATGGCTACACCTTC
TRBJ1-1,12,TRBV19,NA,NA,CASREQAAEAFF,TGTGCCAGTAGGGAACAGGCGGCTGAAGCTTTCTTT
TRBJ1-1,15,TRBV28,NA,NA,CASSPTGTVNTEAFF,TGTGCCAGCAGTCCTACCGGGACGGTGAACACTGAAGCTTTCTTT
TRBJ2-1,15,TRBV19,TRBD2,NA,CASSMGLGFYNEQFF,TGTGCCAGTAGTATGGGACTAGGTTTCTACAATGAGCAGTTCTTC
TRBJ2-7,11,TRBV2,NA,NA,CASSEYGWQYF,TGTGCCAGCAGTGAATATGGATGGCAGTACTTC
TRBJ1-4,15,TRBV4-3,TRBD1,NA,CASSQDRGSNEKLFF,TGCGCCAGCAGCCAGGACAGGGGGTCTAATGAAAAACTGTTTTTT
TRBJ2-1,15,TRBV6-5,TRBD1,NA,CASKTGTGDPNEQFF,TGTGCCAGTAAAACCGGGACAGGGGATCCCAATGAGCAGTTCTTC
TRBJ2-5,14,TRBV7-3,TRBD2,NA,CASSIGLAGGPSHF,TGTGCCAGCAGCATCGGACTAGCGGGGGGCCCTAGCCACTTC
TRBJ2-1,11,TRBV20-1,NA,NA,CSAHEYNEQFF,TGCAGCGCTCATGAGTACAATGAGCAGTTCTTC
TRBJ1-5,13,TRBV6-4,NA,few,CASSEGRNQPQHF,TGTGCCAGCAGTGAAGGGCGCAATCAGCCCCAGCATTTT
TRBJ2-2,15,TRBV6-6,NA,once,CASRSAQGSTGELFF,TGTGCCAGCAGATCCGCACAGGGTTCCACCGGGGAGCTGTTTTTT
TRBJ2-3,15,TRBV15,TRBD2,NA,CATSRELAGTDTQYF,TGTGCCACCAGCAGAGAACTAGCGGGCACAGATACGCAGTATTTT
TRBJ2-1,15,TRBV28,TRBD2,medium-sized,CASVAGDPSYNEQFF,TGTGCCAGCGTCGCGGGAGACCCGTCCTACAATGAGCAGTTCTTC
TRBJ2-7,16,TRBV7-8,NA,NA,CASSFTANGGSYEQYF,TGTGCCAGCAGTTTCACCGCCAACGGGGGCAGCTACGAGCAGTACTTC
TRBJ1-2,15,TRBV4-3,NA,NA,CASSQDSGTNYGYTF,TGCGCCAGCAGCCAAGATAGTGGCACTAACTATGGCTACACCTTC
TRBJ1-1,17,TRBV21-1,NA,NA,CASSKAGRGGRKTEAFF,TGTGCCAGCAGCAAAGCTGGCAGGGGAGGGAGAAAGACTGAAGCTTTCTTT
TRBJ1-2,17,TRBV4-3,TRBD1,NA,CASSQDGDRVGGYGYTF,TGCGCCAGCAGCCAAGATGGGGACAGGGTGGGGGGCTATGGCTACACCTTC
TRBJ1-2,14,TRBV6-5,NA,NA,CASSYSTGIYGYTF,TGTGCCAGCAGTTACTCAACAGGGATCTATGGCTACACCTTC
TRBJ1-5,14,TRBV2,TRBD1,NA,CASSAWDRNQPQHF,TGTGCCAGCAGTGCATGGGACAGAAATCAGCCCCAGCATTTT
TRBJ2-2,16,TRBV10-3,TRBD2,once,CAIRSPTSGGAGELFF,TGTGCCATCAGATCCCCCACTAGCGGGGGGGCCGGGGAGCTGTTTTTT